This TCR beta chain was identified in a study of blood T cell repertoires in COVID-19 (dated by TCRdb to the early 2020s). Notes on the research overall: Collaborator samples came from the United States, Italy and Spain and covered acute and convalescent phases of COVID-19. The prospective study material was composed of cDNA or gDNA derived from T cells, B-cell-depleted T cells, or PBMCs. Subjects who had been exposed to COVID-19, were actively infected with it, or had recovered from it provided the deeply sampled blood TCRbeta repertoires that made up the dataset. The repertoires were released in a freely available public database meant as a resource for research on the immune response to SARS-CoV-2. The samples were drawn from two sources: the first 160 participants of the ongoing ImmuneRACE study, and 1,254 subjects contributed by 6 global collaborators. Sample metadata almost always included a de-identified subject ID, COVID-19 status, age in years and sex. Where HLA class I and class II types were available, the types were taken from metadata supplied by the sample provider, not from assay-based typing. General conclusions and limits of the study: How much clinical and demographic metadata was included differed by source and by participant, and the metadata was provided uncurated.

V lost 8 bases and J lost 2 bases; the stretch between them is 13 bases long. From the germline V gene, CDR1 is MDHEN and CDR2 is SYDVKM. The cysteine opens and the phenylalanine closes a CDR3 of 13 amino acids. This entry keeps only the CDR3 DNA: 39 bases, framed from base 1. The collaborating institutions used their own protocols to collect whole blood in K2EDTA tubes. For TCRbeta analysis, collaborators shipped samples as frozen whole blood, isolated PBMCs, or DNA extracted from either of those sample types. The immunoSEQ Assay, a bias-controlled multiplex PCR, was used to amplify TCRbeta CDR3 regions from genomic DNA. The paper's data handling went like this. The number of nucleated cells in each sample was estimated by amplification of reference gene primers within the assay. To quantify the absolute abundance of each unique TCRbeta CDR3 rearrangement, sequence reads were collapsed and filtered. Productive Simpson clonality was computed per sample as the square root of Simpson's diversity index over productive rearrangements. TCRdb holds this immuneACCESS table with in-frame rearrangements only. Some clones are missing; in checked studies, unresolved V genes explain under half, and the rest has no known cause. V, J and clone size are those of that table, while D and trimming were read from the DNA. The sample includes over 75,000 clones, with roughly 90% observed a single time. The ten biggest clones cover 1.5% of the sample.

About this clone: Its antigen is currently not known. The record has no base qualities; no much larger clone is one base away.

Specimen: peripheral blood. The chain is made from TRBV28 and TRBJ2-7; the D gene is perhaps TRBD2, on 5 matching bases. The TCR was taken from a human donor with active COVID-19. The donor label of this sample is uncertain. The CDR3 is CASSGSLAYEQYF. In nucleotide form, the sequence is TGTGCCAGCTCGGGGTCCCTTGCCTACGAGCAGTACTTC.